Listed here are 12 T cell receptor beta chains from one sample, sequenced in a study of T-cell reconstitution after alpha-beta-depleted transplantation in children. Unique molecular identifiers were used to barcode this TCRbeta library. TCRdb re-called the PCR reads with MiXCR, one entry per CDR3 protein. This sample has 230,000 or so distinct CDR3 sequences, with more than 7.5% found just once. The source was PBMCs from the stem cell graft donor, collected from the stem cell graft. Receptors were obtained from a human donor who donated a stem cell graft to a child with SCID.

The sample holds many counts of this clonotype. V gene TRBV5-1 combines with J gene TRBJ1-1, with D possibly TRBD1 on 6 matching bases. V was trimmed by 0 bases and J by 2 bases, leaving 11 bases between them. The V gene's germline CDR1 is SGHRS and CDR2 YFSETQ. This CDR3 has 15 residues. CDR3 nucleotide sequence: TGCGCCAGCAGCTTGGCCCCCAGGGGAAACACTGAAGCTTTCTTT. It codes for CASSLAPRGNTEAFF. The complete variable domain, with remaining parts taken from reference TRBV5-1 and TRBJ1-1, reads KAGVTQTPRYLIKTRGQQVTLSCSPISGHRSVSWYQQTPGQGLQFLFEYFSETQRNKGNFPGRFSGRQFSNSRSEMNVSTLELGDSALYLCASSLAPRGNTEAFFGQGTRLTVV.

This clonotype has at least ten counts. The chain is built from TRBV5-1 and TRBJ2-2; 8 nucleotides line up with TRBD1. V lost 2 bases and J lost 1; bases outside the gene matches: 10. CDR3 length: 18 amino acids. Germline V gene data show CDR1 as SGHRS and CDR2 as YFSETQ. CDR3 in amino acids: CASSLSQGAMKNTGELFF. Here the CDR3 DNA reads TGCGCCAGCAGCTTAAGCCAGGGGGCTATGAAGAACACCGGGGAGCTGTTTTTT.

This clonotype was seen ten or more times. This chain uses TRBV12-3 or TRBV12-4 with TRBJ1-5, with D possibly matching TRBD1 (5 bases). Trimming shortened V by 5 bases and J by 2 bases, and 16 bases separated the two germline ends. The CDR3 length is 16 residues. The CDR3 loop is CASSRGTVGGNQPQHF. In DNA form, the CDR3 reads TGTGCCAGCAGTCGGGGGACCGTCGGCGGCAATCAGCCCCAGCATTTT.

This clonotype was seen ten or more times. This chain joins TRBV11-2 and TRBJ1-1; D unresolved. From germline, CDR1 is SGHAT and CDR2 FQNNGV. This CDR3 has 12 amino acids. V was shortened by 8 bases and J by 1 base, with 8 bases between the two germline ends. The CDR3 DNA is TGTGCCAGCGGTCTCTGGAACACTGAAGCTTTCTTT. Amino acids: CASGLWNTEAFF.

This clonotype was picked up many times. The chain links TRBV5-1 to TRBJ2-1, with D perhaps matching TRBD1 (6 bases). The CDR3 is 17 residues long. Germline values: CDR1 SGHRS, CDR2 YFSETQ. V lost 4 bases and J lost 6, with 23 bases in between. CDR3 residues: CASSPMGRAGEINEQFF. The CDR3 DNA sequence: TGCGCCAGCAGCCCAATGGGCCGTGCAGGGGAGATCAATGAGCAGTTCTTC.

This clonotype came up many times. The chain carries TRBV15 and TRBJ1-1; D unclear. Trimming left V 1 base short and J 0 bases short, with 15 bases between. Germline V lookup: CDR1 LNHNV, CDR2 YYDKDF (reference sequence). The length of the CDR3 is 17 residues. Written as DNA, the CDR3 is TGTGCCACCAGCAGAGCAGGCCCCGGCCGACTGAACACTGAAGCTTTCTTT. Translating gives CATSRAGPGRLNTEAFF.

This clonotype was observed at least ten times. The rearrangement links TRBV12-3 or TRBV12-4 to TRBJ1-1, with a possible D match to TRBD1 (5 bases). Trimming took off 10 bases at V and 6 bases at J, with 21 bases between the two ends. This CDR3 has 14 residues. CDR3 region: CATRTGGGWAEAFF. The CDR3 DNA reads TGTGCCACAAGGACCGGGGGGGGGTGGGCTGAAGCTTTCTTT.

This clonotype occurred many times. CDR3 in DNA: TGTGCCACCAGCAGTGGGTCGGGTTATGAAAAACTGTTTTTT. Protein: CATSSGSGYEKLFF. J is TRBJ1-4 and V is TRBV15; D is undetermined. The V and J ends lost 3 bases and 6 bases respectively, with 11 bases between them. Germline V CDR1 and CDR2: LNHNV, YYDKDF (reference sequence). CDR3 length: 14 amino acids.

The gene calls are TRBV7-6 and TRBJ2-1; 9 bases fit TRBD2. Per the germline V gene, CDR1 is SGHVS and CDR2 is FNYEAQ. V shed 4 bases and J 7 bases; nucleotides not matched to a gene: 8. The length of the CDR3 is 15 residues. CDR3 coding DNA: TGTGCCAGCAGCTGGGCCACTAGCGGGCTAAATGAGCAGTTCTTC. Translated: CASSWATSGLNEQFF.

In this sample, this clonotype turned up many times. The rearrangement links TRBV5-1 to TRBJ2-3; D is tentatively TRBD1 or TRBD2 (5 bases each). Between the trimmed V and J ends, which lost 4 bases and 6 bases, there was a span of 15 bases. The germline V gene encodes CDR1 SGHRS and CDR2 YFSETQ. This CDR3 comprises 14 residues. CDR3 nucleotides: TGCGCCAGCAGCCCCGGGACCTCTGGGGATACGCAGTATTTT. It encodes CASSPGTSGDTQYF.

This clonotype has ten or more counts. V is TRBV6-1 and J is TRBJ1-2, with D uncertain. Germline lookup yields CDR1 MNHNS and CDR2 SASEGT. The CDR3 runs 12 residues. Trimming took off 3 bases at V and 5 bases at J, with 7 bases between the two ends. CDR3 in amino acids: CASSDVGYGYTF. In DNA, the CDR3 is TGTGCCAGCAGTGACGTTGGGTATGGCTACACCTTC.

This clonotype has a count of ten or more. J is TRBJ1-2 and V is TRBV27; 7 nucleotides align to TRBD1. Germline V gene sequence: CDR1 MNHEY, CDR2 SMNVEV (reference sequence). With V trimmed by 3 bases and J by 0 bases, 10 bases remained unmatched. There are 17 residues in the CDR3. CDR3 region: CASSFDYRDRANYGYTF. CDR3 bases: TGTGCCAGCAGTTTTGACTACCGGGACAGAGCTAACTATGGCTACACCTTC.